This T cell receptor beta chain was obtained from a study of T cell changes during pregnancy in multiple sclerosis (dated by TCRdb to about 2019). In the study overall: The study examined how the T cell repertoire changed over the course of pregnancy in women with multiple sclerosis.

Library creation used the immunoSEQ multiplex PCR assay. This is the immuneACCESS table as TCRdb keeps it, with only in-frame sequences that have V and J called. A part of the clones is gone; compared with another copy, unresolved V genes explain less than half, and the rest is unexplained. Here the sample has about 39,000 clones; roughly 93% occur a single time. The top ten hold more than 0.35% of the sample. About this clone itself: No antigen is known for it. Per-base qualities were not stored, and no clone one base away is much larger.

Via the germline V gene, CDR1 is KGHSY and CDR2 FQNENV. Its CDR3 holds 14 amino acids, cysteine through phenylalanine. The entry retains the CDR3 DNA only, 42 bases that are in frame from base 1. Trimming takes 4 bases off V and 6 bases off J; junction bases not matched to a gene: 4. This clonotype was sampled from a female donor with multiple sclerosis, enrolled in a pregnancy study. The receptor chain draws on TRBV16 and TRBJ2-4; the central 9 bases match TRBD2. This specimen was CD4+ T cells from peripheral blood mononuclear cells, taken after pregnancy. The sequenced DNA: TGTGCCAGCAGCCGACGGACTAGCGTAAACATTCAGTACTTC. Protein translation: CASSRRTSVNIQYF.